A selection of T cell receptor beta chains follows, all from one sample in a study of Ad26.COV2.S vaccination and SARS-CoV-2 variants. Clones were read by immunoSEQ multiplex PCR, and TCRdb kept only the in-frame ones, dropping some. The sample includes around 450,000 clones, roughly 87% of them seen just once. Sample: peripheral blood, taken in a trial of Ad26.COV2.S vaccine versus placebo. These receptors came from a person aged 18-60 years who received the Ad26.COV2.S COVID-19 vaccine or a placebo. Each CDR3 is given with its conserved first and last residue. Fields, in order: D gene, V gene, J gene, clone size, CDR3 protein, CDR3 DNA. A D gene is named only where the DNA matches it firmly. For some rows the clone size is stated as once, few or many, or as a class when expanded; others skip it.

-	TRBV5-5	TRBJ1-5	-	CASSLVGHHSNQPQHF	TGTGCCAGCAGCTTGGTTGGGCACCATAGCAATCAGCCCCAGCATTTT
TRBD2	TRBV5-1	TRBJ2-5	-	CASSRGGYQETQYF	TGCGCCAGCAGCCGGGGGGGATACCAAGAGACCCAGTACTTC
-	TRBV21-1	TRBJ1-5	-	CASSRSGQNGNQPQHF	TGTGCCAGCAGCAGGTCCGGACAGAACGGCAATCAGCCCCAGCATTTT
TRBD1	TRBV7-2	TRBJ2-2	once	CASSPRTGGTGELFF	TGTGCCAGCAGCCCCCGGACAGGGGGGACCGGGGAGCTGTTTTTT
-	TRBV21-1	TRBJ1-1	-	CASSKTGVMNTEAFF	TGTGCCAGCAGCAAAACGGGAGTGATGAACACTGAAGCTTTCTTT
TRBD1	TRBV28	TRBJ1-1	-	CASSHTDRGPLSWDTEAFF	TGTGCCAGCAGTCATACCGACAGGGGCCCCCTATCTTGGGACACTGAAGCTTTCTTT
-	TRBV7-2	TRBJ2-3	once	CASSLYRSTDTQYF	TGTGCCAGCAGCTTATATAGGAGCACAGATACGCAGTATTTT
-	TRBV11-2	TRBJ2-4	-	CASSLTGQDIQYF	TGTGCCAGCAGCTTAACGGGGCAAGACATTCAGTACTTC
TRBD1	TRBV5-1	TRBJ2-5	few	CASSFGQGPQETQYF	TGCGCCAGCAGTTTTGGACAGGGCCCCCAAGAGACCCAGTACTTC
-	TRBV5-6	TRBJ2-7	-	CASSFYPPLLEQYF	TGTGCCAGCAGCTTTTACCCCCCGTTACTCGAGCAGTACTTC
-	TRBV18	TRBJ1-4	-	CASSPRGSTNEKLFF	TGTGCCAGCTCACCACGCGGGTCAACTAATGAAAAACTGTTTTTT
-	TRBV28	TRBJ1-6	once	CASRPTFNSPLHF	TGTGCCAGCAGACCAACGTTTAATTCACCCCTCCACTTT
TRBD2	TRBV27	TRBJ2-1	-	CASSFLAAGPEFF	TGTGCCAGCAGTTTTCTAGCGGCCGGGCCGGAGTTCTTC
-	TRBV11-3	TRBJ2-5	-	CASSLSRGRGTQYF	TGTGCCAGCAGCCTCAGCAGGGGTCGTGGGACCCAGTACTTC
-	TRBV11-2	TRBJ1-1	-	CASSLLETFEAFF	TGTGCCAGCAGCCTCTTGGAAACGTTTGAAGCTTTCTTT
-	TRBV5-5	TRBJ2-5	-	CASSRIQETQYF	TGTGCCAGCAGTCGGATTCAAGAGACCCAGTACTTC
-	TRBV28	TRBJ1-3	-	CASSLNGEGVRSSGNTIYF	TGTGCCAGCAGTTTAAATGGGGAAGGGGTCAGGAGCTCTGGAAACACCATATATTTT
-	TRBV5-4	TRBJ2-3	-	CASSLASDSTDTQYF	TGTGCCAGCAGCTTGGCCAGTGATAGCACAGATACGCAGTATTTT
-	TRBV5-1	TRBJ2-5	-	CASSLWHSGLGETQYF	TGCGCCAGCAGCTTGTGGCACAGTGGGTTGGGAGAGACCCAGTACTTC
-	TRBV11-2	TRBJ1-1	-	CASSVAARGTEAFF	TGTGCCAGCAGCGTAGCCGCAAGAGGAACTGAAGCTTTCTTT
-	TRBV13	TRBJ2-3	-	CASSLAADTQYF	TGTGCCAGCAGCTTAGCGGCGGATACGCAGTATTTT
TRBD1	TRBV15	TRBJ1-1	-	CATSQAGTGNTEAFF	TGTGCCACCAGCCAGGCCGGGACAGGGAACACTGAAGCTTTCTTT
TRBD1	TRBV6-5	TRBJ1-2	-	CASSRDRFYGYTF	TGTGCCAGCAGCCGGGACAGGTTCTATGGCTACACCTTC
-	TRBV4-1	TRBJ1-4	once	CASSLVVRQLGEKLFF	TGCGCCAGCAGCCTCGTGGTCAGACAGTTAGGTGAAAAACTGTTTTTT
-	TRBV19	TRBJ2-2	-	CASSIEGAGELFF	TGTGCCAGTAGTATAGAAGGGGCCGGGGAGCTGTTTTTT
TRBD1	TRBV5-8	TRBJ2-3	few	CASSRDSSSTDTQYF	TGTGCCAGCAGCCGGGACAGCTCTAGCACAGATACGCAGTATTTT